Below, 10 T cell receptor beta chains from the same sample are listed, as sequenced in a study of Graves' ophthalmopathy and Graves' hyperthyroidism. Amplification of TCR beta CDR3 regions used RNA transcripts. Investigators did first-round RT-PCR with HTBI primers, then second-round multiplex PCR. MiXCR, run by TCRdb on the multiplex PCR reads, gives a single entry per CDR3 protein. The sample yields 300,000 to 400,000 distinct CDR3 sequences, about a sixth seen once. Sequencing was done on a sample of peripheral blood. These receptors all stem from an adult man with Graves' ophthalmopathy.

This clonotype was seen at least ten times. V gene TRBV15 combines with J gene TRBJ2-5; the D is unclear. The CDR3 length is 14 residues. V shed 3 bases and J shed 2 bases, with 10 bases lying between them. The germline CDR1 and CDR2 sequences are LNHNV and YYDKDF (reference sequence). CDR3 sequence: CATSRESPQETQYF. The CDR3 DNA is TGTGCCACCAGCAGGGAAAGCCCGCAAGAGACCCAGTACTTC.

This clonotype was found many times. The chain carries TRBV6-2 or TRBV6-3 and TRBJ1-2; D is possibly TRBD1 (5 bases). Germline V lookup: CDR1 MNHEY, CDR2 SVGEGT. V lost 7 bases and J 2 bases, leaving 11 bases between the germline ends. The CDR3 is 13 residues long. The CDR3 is CASIDSNNYGYTF. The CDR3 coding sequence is TGTGCCAGCATCGACAGTAACAACTATGGCTACACCTTC.

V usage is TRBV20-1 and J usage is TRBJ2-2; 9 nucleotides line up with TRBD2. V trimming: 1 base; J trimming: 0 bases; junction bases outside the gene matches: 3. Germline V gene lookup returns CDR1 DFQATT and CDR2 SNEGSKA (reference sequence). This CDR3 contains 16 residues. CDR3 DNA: TGCAGTGCTAGAGTTGGGACTAGCACGAACACCGGGGAGCTGTTTTTT. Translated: CSARVGTSTNTGELFF.

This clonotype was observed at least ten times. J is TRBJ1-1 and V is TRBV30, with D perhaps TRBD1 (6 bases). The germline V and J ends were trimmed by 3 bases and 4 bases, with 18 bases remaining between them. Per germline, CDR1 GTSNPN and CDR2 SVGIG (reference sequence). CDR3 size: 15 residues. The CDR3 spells CAWSRGGTGATEAFF. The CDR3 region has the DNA TGTGCCTGGAGCCGTGGGGGGACGGGGGCCACTGAAGCTTTCTTT.

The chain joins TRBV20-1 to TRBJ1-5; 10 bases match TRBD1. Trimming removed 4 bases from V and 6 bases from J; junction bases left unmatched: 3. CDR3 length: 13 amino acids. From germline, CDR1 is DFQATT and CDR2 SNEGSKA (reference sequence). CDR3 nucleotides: TGCAGTGCTAAGACAGGGGGCGGTCAGCCCCAGCATTTT. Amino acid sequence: CSAKTGGGQPQHF.

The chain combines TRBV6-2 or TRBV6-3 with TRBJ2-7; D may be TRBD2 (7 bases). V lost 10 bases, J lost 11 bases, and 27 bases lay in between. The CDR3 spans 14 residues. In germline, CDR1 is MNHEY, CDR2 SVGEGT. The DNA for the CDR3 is TGTGCCATGGGACTCGCCCCGCTAGCGGCAGGGGAGTACTTC. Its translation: CAMGLAPLAAGEYF.

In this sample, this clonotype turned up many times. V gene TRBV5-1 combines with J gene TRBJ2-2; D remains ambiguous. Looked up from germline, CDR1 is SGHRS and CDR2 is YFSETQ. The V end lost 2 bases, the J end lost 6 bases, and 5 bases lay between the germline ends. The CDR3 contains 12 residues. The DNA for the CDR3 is TGCGCCAGCAGCTTTTGGTCCGGGGAGCTGTTTTTT. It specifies CASSFWSGELFF.

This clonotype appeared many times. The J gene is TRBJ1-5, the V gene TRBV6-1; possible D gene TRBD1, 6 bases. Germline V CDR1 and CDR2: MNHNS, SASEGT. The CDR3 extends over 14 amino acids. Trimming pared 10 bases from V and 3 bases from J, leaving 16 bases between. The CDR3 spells CATRDIASNQPQHF. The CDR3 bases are TGTGCCACCCGGGACATAGCGTCCAATCAGCCCCAGCATTTT.

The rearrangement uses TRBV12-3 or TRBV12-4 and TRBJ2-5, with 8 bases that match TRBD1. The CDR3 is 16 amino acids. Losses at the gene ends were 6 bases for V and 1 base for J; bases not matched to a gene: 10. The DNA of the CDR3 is TGTGCCAGCAGCCTAGGACAGGGAGGTTTCCAAGAGACCCAGTACTTC. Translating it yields CASSLGQGGFQETQYF.

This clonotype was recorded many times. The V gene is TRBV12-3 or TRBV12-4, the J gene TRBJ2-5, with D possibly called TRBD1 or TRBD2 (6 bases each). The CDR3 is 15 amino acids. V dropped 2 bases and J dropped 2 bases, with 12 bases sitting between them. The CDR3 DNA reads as TGTGCCAGCAGTTTATCGGGGGCGGGGCAAGAGACCCAGTACTTC. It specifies CASSLSGAGQETQYF.